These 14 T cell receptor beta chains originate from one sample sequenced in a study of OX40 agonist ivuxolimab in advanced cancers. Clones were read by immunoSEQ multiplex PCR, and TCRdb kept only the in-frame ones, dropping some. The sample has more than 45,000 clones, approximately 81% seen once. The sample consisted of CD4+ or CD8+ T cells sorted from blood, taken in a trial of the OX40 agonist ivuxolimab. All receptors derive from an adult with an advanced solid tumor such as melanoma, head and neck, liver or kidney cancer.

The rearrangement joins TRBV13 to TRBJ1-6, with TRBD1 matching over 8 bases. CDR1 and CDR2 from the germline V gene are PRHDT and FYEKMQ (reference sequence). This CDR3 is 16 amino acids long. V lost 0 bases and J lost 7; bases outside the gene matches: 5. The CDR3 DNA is TGTGCCAGCAGCTTAGGCCGGGACAGGTCAAATTCACCCCTCCACTTT. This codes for CASSLGRDRSNSPLHF.

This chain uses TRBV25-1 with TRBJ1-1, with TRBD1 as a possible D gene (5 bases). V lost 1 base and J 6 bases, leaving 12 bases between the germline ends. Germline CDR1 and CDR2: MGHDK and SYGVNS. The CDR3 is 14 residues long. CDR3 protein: CASSELQGGAEAFF. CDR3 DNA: TGTGCCAGCAGTGAATTGCAGGGAGGGGCTGAAGCTTTCTTT.

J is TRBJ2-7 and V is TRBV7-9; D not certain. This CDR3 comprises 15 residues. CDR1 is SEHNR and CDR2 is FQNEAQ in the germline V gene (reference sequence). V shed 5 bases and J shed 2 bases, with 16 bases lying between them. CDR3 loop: CASSAPRAPTYEQYF. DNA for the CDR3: TGTGCCAGCAGCGCCCCCCGGGCCCCAACCTACGAGCAGTACTTC.

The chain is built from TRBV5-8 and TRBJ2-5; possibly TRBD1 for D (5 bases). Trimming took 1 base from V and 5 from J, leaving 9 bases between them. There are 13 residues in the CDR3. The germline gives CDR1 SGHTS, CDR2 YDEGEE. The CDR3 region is CASSLSGYETQYF. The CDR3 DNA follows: TGTGCCAGCAGCTTGTCAGGGTATGAGACCCAGTACTTC.

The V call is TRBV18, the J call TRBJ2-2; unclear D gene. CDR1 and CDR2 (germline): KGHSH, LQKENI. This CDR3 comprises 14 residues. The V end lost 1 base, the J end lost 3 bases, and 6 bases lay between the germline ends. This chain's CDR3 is CASSPRKDTGELFF. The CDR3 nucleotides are TGTGCCAGCTCACCACGGAAAGACACCGGGGAGCTGTTTTTT. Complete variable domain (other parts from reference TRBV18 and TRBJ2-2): NAGVMQNPRHLVRRRGQEARLRCSPMKGHSHVYWYRQLPEEGLKFMVYLQKENIIDESGMPKERFSAEFPKEGPSILRIQQVVRGDSAAYFCASSPRKDTGELFFGEGSRLTVL.

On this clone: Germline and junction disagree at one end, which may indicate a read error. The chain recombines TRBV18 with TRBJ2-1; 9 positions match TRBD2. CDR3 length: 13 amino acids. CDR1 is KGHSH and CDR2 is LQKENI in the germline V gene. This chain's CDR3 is CASSPAIAGANVF. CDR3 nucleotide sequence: TGTGCCAGCTCACCAGCTATAGCGGGAGCTAACGTCTTC.

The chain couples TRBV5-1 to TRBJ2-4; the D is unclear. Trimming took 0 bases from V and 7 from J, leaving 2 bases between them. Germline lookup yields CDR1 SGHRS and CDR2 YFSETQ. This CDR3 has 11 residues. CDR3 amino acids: CASSLGNIQYF. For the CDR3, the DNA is TGCGCCAGCAGCTTGGGGAACATTCAGTACTTC. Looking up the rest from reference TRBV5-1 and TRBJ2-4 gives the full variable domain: KAGVTQTPRYLIKTRGQQVTLSCSPISGHRSVSWYQQTPGQGLQFLFEYFSETQRNKGNFPGRFSGRQFSNSRSEMNVSTLELGDSALYLCASSLGNIQYFGAGTRLSVL.

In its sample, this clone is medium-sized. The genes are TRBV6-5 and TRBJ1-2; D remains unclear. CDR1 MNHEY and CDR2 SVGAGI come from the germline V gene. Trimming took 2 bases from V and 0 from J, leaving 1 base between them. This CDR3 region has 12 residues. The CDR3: CASSYTNYGYTF. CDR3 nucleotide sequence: TGTGCCAGCAGTTACACTAACTATGGCTACACCTTC.

The CDR3 spells CASSLDNSNQPQHF. The CDR3 region has the DNA TGTGCCAGCAGTTTGGACAATAGCAATCAGCCCCAGCATTTT. The rearrangement links TRBV28 to TRBJ1-5, with D possibly TRBD1 on 5 matching bases. Germline V gives CDR1 MDHEN, CDR2 SYDVKM. V lost 3 bases to trimming and J lost 0 bases, with 6 bases between them. This CDR3 spans 14 amino acids.

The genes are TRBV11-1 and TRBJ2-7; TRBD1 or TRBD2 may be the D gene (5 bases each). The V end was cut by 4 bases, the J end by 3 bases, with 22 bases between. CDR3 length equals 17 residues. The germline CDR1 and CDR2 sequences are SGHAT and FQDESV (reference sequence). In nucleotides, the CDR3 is TGTGCCAGCAGCTCCGGGGCTAGCTCATTTGCGGACTACGAGCAGTACTTC. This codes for CASSSGASSFADYEQYF.

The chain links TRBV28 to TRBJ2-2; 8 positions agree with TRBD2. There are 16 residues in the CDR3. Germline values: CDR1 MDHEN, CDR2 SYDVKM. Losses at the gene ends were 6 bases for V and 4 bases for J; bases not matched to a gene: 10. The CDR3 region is CASRLPTSGSTGELFF. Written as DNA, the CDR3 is TGTGCCAGCAGACTACCTACTAGCGGCTCCACCGGGGAGCTGTTTTTT.

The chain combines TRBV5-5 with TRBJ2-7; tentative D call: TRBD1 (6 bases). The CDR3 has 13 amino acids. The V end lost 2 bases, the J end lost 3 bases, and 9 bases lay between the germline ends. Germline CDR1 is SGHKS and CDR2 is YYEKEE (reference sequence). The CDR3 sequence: CASSLVTGYEQYF. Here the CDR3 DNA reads TGTGCCAGCAGCTTAGTGACAGGCTACGAGCAGTACTTC.

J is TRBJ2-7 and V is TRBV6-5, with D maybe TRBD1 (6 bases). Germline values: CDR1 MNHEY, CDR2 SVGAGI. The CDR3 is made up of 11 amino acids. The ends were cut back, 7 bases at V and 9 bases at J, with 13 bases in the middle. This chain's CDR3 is CASTTGQTQYF. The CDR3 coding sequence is TGTGCCAGCACCACAGGACAGACGCAGTACTTC.

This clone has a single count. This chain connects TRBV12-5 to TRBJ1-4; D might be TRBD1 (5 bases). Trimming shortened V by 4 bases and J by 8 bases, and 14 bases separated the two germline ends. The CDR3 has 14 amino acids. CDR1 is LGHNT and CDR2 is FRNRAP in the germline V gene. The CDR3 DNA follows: TGTGCTAGTGGTTGGGGGGGAATTGAAGAAAAACTGTTTTTT. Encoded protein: CASGWGGIEEKLFF.